This entry lists 30 T cell receptor beta chains sequenced from one sample in a study of CD8 T cells in ankylosing spondylitis. TCRdb called the 5' RACE reads again in MiXCR, with one record for every CDR3 protein. The table lists 150,000 to 200,000 distinct CDR3 sequences, 25% to 35% of them singletons. Sample: synovial fluid, either unsorted or a sorted T cell fraction (not recorded which). The receptor set was obtained from a male donor with ankylosing spondylitis.

This clonotype was picked up many times. The CDR3 loop is CSVARSGVYTEAFF. In nucleotides, the CDR3 is TGCAGCGTCGCCAGATCAGGGGTGTACACTGAAGCTTTCTTT. This chain uses TRBV29-1 with TRBJ1-1; maybe TRBD1 (6 bases). Trimming removed 6 bases from V and 3 bases from J, with 17 bases in between. The germline CDR1 and CDR2 sequences are SQVTM and ANQGSEA. CDR3 length: 14 residues.

The chain uses TRBV2 and TRBJ1-3; D is perhaps TRBD1 (6 bases). V gave up 4 bases and J gave up 0 bases, with 7 bases separating them. This CDR3 region has 14 residues. Germline V CDR1 and CDR2: SNHLY, FYNNEI. In nucleotides, the CDR3 is TGTGCCAGCAGTGGGACAGACTCTGGAAACACCATATATTTT. It yields the protein CASSGTDSGNTIYF.

This chain links TRBV5-6 with TRBJ2-7, with TRBD2 matching 8 bases. Germline lookup yields CDR1 SGHDT and CDR2 YYEEEE. The CDR3 runs 14 residues. J lost 4 bases, V lost 2 bases, and 5 bases had no gene match. CDR3 amino acids: CASSFGRGAYEQYF. Written as DNA, the CDR3 is TGTGCCAGCAGCTTTGGGCGGGGGGCTTACGAGCAGTACTTC.

This clonotype was detected only once. The V call is TRBV2, the J call TRBJ2-7; a weak D match, TRBD1 (6 bases). Trimming pared 5 bases from V and 2 bases from J, leaving 10 bases between. Germline CDR1 and CDR2: SNHLY and FYNNEI. This CDR3 contains 13 residues. CDR3 protein: CASSRQETYEQYF. The CDR3 DNA reads as TGTGCCAGCAGTCGACAGGAAACCTACGAGCAGTACTTC.

The chain employs TRBV20-1 and TRBJ2-5; 10 bases fit TRBD2. Losses at the gene ends were 3 bases for V and 5 bases for J; bases not matched to a gene: 12. Germline loops: CDR1 DFQATT, CDR2 SNEGSKA (reference sequence). This CDR3 has 16 residues. CDR3 in DNA: TGCAGTGCTAGGTGGCTAGCGGGAGTGGGGAAGGAGACCCAGTACTTC. Residues: CSARWLAGVGKETQYF.

This clonotype was found a few times. This chain joins TRBV4-2 and TRBJ1-3; the match to TRBD1 covers 7 bases. Germline CDR1 reads LGHNA; CDR2 reads YNFKEQ. The CDR3 contains 17 residues. The ends lost 3 bases at V and 4 bases at J; junction bases unmatched: 12. The CDR3 DNA reads as TGTGCCAGCAGCCAGCCCGGGACAGACTCCGGGGGAAACACCATATATTTT. It encodes CASSQPGTDSGGNTIYF.

This chain links TRBV20-1 with TRBJ2-1; D possibly matches TRBD1 or TRBD2 (6 bases each). There are 14 residues in the CDR3. Germline-derived CDR1 and CDR2 are DFQATT and SNEGSKA (reference sequence). Trimming left V 1 base short and J 1 base short, with 8 bases between. CDR3 in DNA: TGCAGTGCTAGAGCGGGGGCATCCTACAATGAGCAGTTCTTC. This sequence encodes CSARAGASYNEQFF.

This clonotype was picked up a small number of times. Compared with germline, one end of the junction differs, possibly owing to a read error. The J gene is TRBJ2-3, the V gene TRBV3-1, with D unclear. The germline CDR1 and CDR2 sequences are LGHDT and YNNKEL (reference sequence). CDR3 size: 13 residues. The CDR3 region has the DNA TGTGCCAGCAGCCAAGATAGAAGGGAAGCAAAGGATTTT. As protein: CASSQDRREAKDF.

This clonotype was detected a few times. The chain joins TRBV20-1 to TRBJ2-4; 8 bases are a match to TRBD1. CDR3 length: 18 amino acids. V lost 2 bases and J lost 0; bases outside the gene matches: 12. In germline, CDR1 is DFQATT, CDR2 SNEGSKA (reference sequence). CDR3: CSARLTGTGGLAKNIQYF. The CDR3 DNA is TGCAGTGCTAGACTGACAGGGACAGGAGGGTTAGCCAAAAACATTCAGTACTTC.

In this sample, this clonotype turned up many times. V usage is TRBV5-1 and J usage is TRBJ2-1; 8 bases fit TRBD2. Germline assignment: CDR1 SGHRS and CDR2 YFSETQ. The CDR3 consists of 16 residues. V shed 5 bases, J shed 1 base, and the junction held 8 bases outside the gene matches. CDR3 sequence reads: CASRSRGGGSYNEQFF. CDR3 in DNA: TGCGCCAGCAGATCTCGGGGGGGGGGATCCTACAATGAGCAGTTCTTC.

This clonotype turned up a few times. The chain is built from TRBV6-1 and TRBJ1-5, with 8 bases that match TRBD1. V lost 5 bases to trimming and J lost 2 bases; unmatched junction nucleotides: 5. This CDR3 has 15 residues. Germline assignment: CDR1 MNHNS and CDR2 SASEGT. The CDR3 bases are TGTGCCAGCAGTCCCCAGGGGGCAGGCAATCAGCCCCAGCATTTT. Amino acid sequence: CASSPQGAGNQPQHF.

J is TRBJ2-7 and V is TRBV12-3 or TRBV12-4; either TRBD1 or TRBD2 may fit D (5 bases each). The CDR3 runs 14 residues. V was trimmed by 4 bases and J by 2 bases, leaving 12 bases between them. CDR3 nucleotides: TGTGCCAGCAGTTCACGGGACGGCGCCTACGAGCAGTACTTC. Amino acids: CASSSRDGAYEQYF.

The chain couples TRBV7-2 to TRBJ2-5; TRBD2 might be the D (5 bases). Germline V gene sequence: CDR1 SGHTA, CDR2 FQGNSA. This CDR3 spans 13 amino acids. Trimming cost V 5 bases and J 5 bases, with 12 bases left between them. CDR3 sequence (DNA): TGTGCCAGCAGCCGGGGAAAACGGGAGACCCAGTACTTC. As protein: CASSRGKRETQYF.

The chain has TRBV28 and TRBJ2-7; TRBD1 matches 9 bases. The V and J ends lost 5 bases and 6 bases, in that order; junction bases with no gene match: 11. The CDR3 runs 15 residues. Germline V gene data show CDR1 as MDHEN and CDR2 as SYDVKM. The CDR3 is CASSLHGTGRGEQYF. Here the CDR3 DNA reads TGTGCCAGCAGTCTCCACGGGACAGGGAGGGGCGAGCAGTACTTC.

The chain recombines TRBV28 with TRBJ2-1, with D possibly being TRBD2 (5 bases). V was pared by 6 bases and J by 8 bases, with 14 bases between. CDR3 length: 13 amino acids. Germline V CDR1 and CDR2: MDHEN, SYDVKM. The DNA of the CDR3 is TGTGCCAGCAGCCGGAGGACCCCGTATGAGCAGTTCTTC. Its protein is CASSRRTPYEQFF.

V gene TRBV20-1 combines with J gene TRBJ2-3; the D gene is possibly TRBD2 (6 bases). V lost 0 bases, J lost 8 bases, and 6 bases lay in between. The CDR3 consists of 11 residues. Germline CDR1 DFQATT, CDR2 SNEGSKA (reference sequence). The CDR3 DNA sequence: TGCAGTGCTAGAGAGGAGGGTACGCAGTATTTT. This codes for CSAREEGTQYF.

This chain uses TRBV7-9 with TRBJ1-2; D is unresolved. CDR1 and CDR2 (germline): SEHNR, FQNEAQ (reference sequence). Trimming shortened V by 5 bases and J by 4 bases, and 14 bases separated the two germline ends. This CDR3 region has 14 residues. The CDR3 bases are TGTGCCAGCAGCCGAGGCCATGGCAGCTATGGCTACACCTTC. This gives the protein CASSRGHGSYGYTF.

The chain employs TRBV30 and TRBJ1-1, with unresolved D. This CDR3 is built from 13 residues. V was pared by 0 bases and J by 1 base, with 6 bases between. Germline CDR1 and CDR2: GTSNPN and SVGIG (reference sequence). CDR3: CAWSVTRNTEAFF. DNA for the CDR3: TGTGCCTGGAGTGTAACCCGGAACACTGAAGCTTTCTTT.

The rearrangement uses TRBV15 and TRBJ1-6; D not certain. The CDR3 extends over 14 amino acids. CDR1 LNHNV and CDR2 YYDKDF come from the germline V gene (reference sequence). Trimming took off 3 bases at V and 10 bases at J, with 13 bases between the two ends. The CDR3 coding sequence is TGTGCCACCAGCAGCGGAGGTCAACACTCACCCCTCCACTTT. It yields the protein CATSSGGQHSPLHF.

The rearrangement links TRBV11-1 to TRBJ2-7, with D possibly TRBD1 on 5 matching bases. Germline V gene sequence: CDR1 SGHAT, CDR2 FQDESV (reference sequence). V shed 5 bases and J shed 2 bases, with 16 bases lying between them. There are 15 residues in the CDR3. CDR3 nucleotides: TGTGCCAGCAGCCCCAGGGTTTCCGGAACCTACGAGCAGTACTTC. This codes for CASSPRVSGTYEQYF.

The V gene is TRBV10-3, the J gene TRBJ2-1; D gene ambiguous. The CDR3 loop spans 11 amino acids. Germline assignment: CDR1 ENHRY and CDR2 SYGVKD. V lost 0 bases and J 15 bases, leaving 9 bases between the germline ends. The CDR3 coding sequence is TGTGCCATCAGTGAGTCAAGGGTGGCGTTCTTC. Residues: CAISESRVAFF.

This clonotype was counted many times. The gene calls are TRBV2 and TRBJ1-5; no firm D call. The CDR3 runs 12 residues. V lost 2 bases and J 6 bases, leaving 5 bases between the germline ends. Germline values: CDR1 SNHLY, CDR2 FYNNEI. In DNA, the CDR3 is TGTGCCAGCAGTGAAAAGGGTCAGCCCCAGCATTTT. Translated, it gives CASSEKGQPQHF. Variable domain in full (rest from reference TRBV2 and TRBJ1-5): EPEVTQTPSHQVTQMGQEVILRCVPISNHLYFYWYRQILGQKVEFLVSFYNNEISEKSEIFDDQFSVERPDGSNFTLKIRSTKLEDSAMYFCASSEKGQPQHFGDGTRLSIL.

This clonotype was seen a handful of times. The chain uses TRBV3-1 and TRBJ1-2, with TRBD1 matching over 7 bases. CDR1 and CDR2 from the germline V gene are LGHDT and YNNKEL (reference sequence). The CDR3 is made up of 14 amino acids. After removal of 6 bases from V and 5 bases from J, the junction contained 9 bases not matched to a gene. CDR3 protein: CASSPLAGGYGYTF. CDR3 DNA: TGTGCCAGCAGTCCGCTAGCAGGGGGTTATGGCTACACCTTC. Using reference TRBV3-1 and TRBJ1-2 for the parts outside the CDR3, the full variable domain is DTAVSQTPKYLVTQMGNDKSIKCEQNLGHDTMYWYKQDSKKFLKIMFSYNNKELIINETVPNRFSPKSPDKAHLNLHINSLELGDSAVYFCASSPLAGGYGYTFGSGTRLTVV.

Concerning this clonotype itself: With a much larger clone just one base away, this may be a read error. The V and J genes are TRBV4-3 and TRBJ2-6; 7 bases align to TRBD2. CDR3 length: 17 residues. The germline V gene encodes CDR1 LGHNA and CDR2 YSLEER. V was pared by 4 bases and J by 1 base, with 7 bases of the junction left unmatched. The CDR3 is CASSPDGTKSGANVLTF. In DNA, the CDR3 is TGCGCCAGCAGCCCGGACGGGACTAAATCTGGGGCCAACGTCCTGACTTTC.

The genes are TRBV24-1 and TRBJ2-1, with 11 bases that match TRBD2. Trimming removed 4 bases from V and 2 bases from J; junction bases left unmatched: 6. CDR3 size: 17 residues. Germline CDR1 reads KGHDR; CDR2 reads SFDVKD. In DNA, the CDR3 is TGTGCCACCAGTGACCGATCACTAGCGGGAGCCTACAATGAGCAGTTCTTC. Its protein is CATSDRSLAGAYNEQFF.

This clonotype appeared a few times. This chain connects TRBV19 to TRBJ2-3; D might be TRBD2 (6 bases). The germline V gene has CDR1 LNHDA and CDR2 SQIVND (reference sequence). The CDR3 is made up of 15 amino acids. V gave up 3 bases and J gave up 0 bases, with 10 bases separating them. The CDR3 region has the DNA TGTGCCAGTAGTATTAGCGGTCCTAGCACAGATACGCAGTATTTT. This gives the protein CASSISGPSTDTQYF.

The rearrangement joins TRBV6-1 to TRBJ1-3; weak D call: TRBD1 (5 bases). The germline CDR1 and CDR2 sequences are MNHNS and SASEGT. The CDR3 totals 13 residues. V was shortened by 6 bases and J by 4 bases, with 10 bases between the two germline ends. For the CDR3, the DNA is TGTGCCAGCAGAGGGGTATCCGGAAACACCATATATTTT. As protein: CASRGVSGNTIYF.

This clonotype was seen a handful of times. The genes are TRBV6-5 and TRBJ2-3; TRBD2 matches 7 bases. J lost 7 bases, V lost 0 bases, and 16 bases had no gene match. Germline CDR1 is MNHEY and CDR2 is SVGAGI. CDR3 length: 18 amino acids. The CDR3 reads CASSYSRQSAGRGHTQYF. CDR3 nucleotides: TGTGCCAGCAGTTACTCGAGACAGTCAGCGGGGCGGGGACATACGCAGTATTTT.

This clonotype appeared a single time. CDR3 bases: TGTGCCAGCAGTCCCCAGGGGCGAGCCTATGGCTACACCTTC. Protein: CASSPQGRAYGYTF. The V gene is TRBV28, the J gene TRBJ1-2; D is possibly TRBD1 (6 bases). From germline, CDR1 is MDHEN and CDR2 SYDVKM. The CDR3 extends over 14 amino acids. The V end was cut by 5 bases, the J end by 4 bases, with 14 bases between.

The chain carries TRBV6-2 or TRBV6-3 and TRBJ2-3, with D possibly matching TRBD2 (6 bases). V dropped 2 bases and J dropped 8 bases, with 20 bases sitting between them. The CDR3 contains 16 residues. Germline V gene lookup returns CDR1 MNHEY and CDR2 SVGEGT. CDR3 protein: CASSYDQRALAGTQYF. The CDR3 DNA is TGTGCCAGCAGTTACGACCAGCGGGCCCTCGCGGGTACGCAGTATTTT.